The rows below give T cell receptor beta chains drawn from one sample of a study of control samples from healthy donors and cancer patients. Sequenced by immunoSEQ multiplex PCR; TCRdb stores in-frame clones only, minus some. The table shows nearly 200,000 clones, with roughly nine tenths occurring only once. Material for sequencing was blood. These receptor sequences come from a man aged 25-40 years in good health. Both conserved end residues are part of each CDR3. Each record gives: V gene, J gene, clone size, D gene, CDR3 DNA, CDR3 protein. D genes are given only for firm matches. Clone size, where shown, is once, few, many, or a class for clones that have expanded.

>TRBV7-5|TRBJ1-5|.|.
TGTGCCAGAAGCTTATTACAGCCCCAGCATTTT
CARSLLQPQHF
>TRBV6-5|TRBJ1-6|.|.
TGTGCCAGCAGTTACTCGTCTCAGGTCGTATCACCCCTCCACTTT
CASSYSSQVVSPLHF
>TRBV5-1|TRBJ2-3|once|.
TGCGCCAGCAGCTTAAGGACAGACACAGATACGCAGTATTTT
CASSLRTDTDTQYF
>TRBV5-6|TRBJ2-7|.|.
TGTGCCAGCAGCTTGGACTACGAGCAGTACTTC
CASSLDYEQYF
>TRBV27|TRBJ1-6|.|TRBD1
TGTGCCAGCAGTCCCCAAATACCCCGACAGGGTCTCTATAATTCACCCCTCCACTTT
CASSPQIPRQGLYNSPLHF
>TRBV5-6|TRBJ1-2|.|.
TGTGCCAGCAGCTTGGTCTCAACAGGGCAGGACTATGGCTACACCTTC
CASSLVSTGQDYGYTF
>TRBV3-1/TRBV3-2|TRBJ2-7|.|.
TGTGCCAGCAGCCTGGGAGACGAGCAGTACTTC
CASSLGDEQYF
>TRBV30|TRBJ2-1|.|.
TGTGCCTGGGCCGGTCTTAGTCACAATGAGCAGTTCTTC
CAWAGLSHNEQFF
>TRBV29-1|TRBJ2-1|.|.
TGCAGCGCAAACCCCCGTGAGCAGTTCTTC
CSANPREQFF
>TRBV19|TRBJ1-5|once|TRBD1
TGTGCCAGTAGTATGGACAGGGTAGTAAGCAATCAGCCCCAGCATTTT
CASSMDRVVSNQPQHF
>TRBV9|TRBJ1-1|.|.
TGTGCCAGCAGCAATAACGCAGGCCACACTGAAGCTTTCTTT
CASSNNAGHTEAFF
>TRBV5-6|TRBJ2-3|.|.
TGTGCCAGCAGCTCCACGTGGACGTCACTAAGCACAGATACGCAGTATTTT
CASSSTWTSLSTDTQYF
>TRBV19|TRBJ2-7|.|TRBD1
TGTGCCACCGCGGACAGGGGCCACGAGCAGTACTTC
CATADRGHEQYF
>TRBV24-1|TRBJ2-1|.|TRBD2
TGTGCCACCAGTGATTCCCCGACTCCCGGGGGGGTATTTGACAATGAGCAGTTCTTC
CATSDSPTPGGVFDNEQFF
>TRBV30|TRBJ1-3|.|.
TGTGCCTTGTCACAGGGTGGAAACACCATATATTTT
CALSQGGNTIYF
>TRBV2|TRBJ2-5|once|.
TGTGCCAGCAGTATTGCGGCCCATACGAACCTACAAGAGACCCAGTACTTC
CASSIAAHTNLQETQYF
>TRBV2|TRBJ2-6|once|TRBD1
TGTGCCAGCACTAGGACAGGGGTGGGGGCCAACGTCCTGACTTTC
CASTRTGVGANVLTF
>TRBV4-2|TRBJ2-7|.|.
TGTGCCAGCAGCCAAGAGGGGTTCTCTATCTACGAGCAGTACTTC
CASSQEGFSIYEQYF
>TRBV30|TRBJ1-4|.|TRBD1
TGTGCCTGGGGGACAGACGAAAAACTGTTTTTT
CAWGTDEKLFF
>TRBV10-1|TRBJ2-3|.|.
TGCGCCAGCAGTGAGTCGCACAGTTCCTCAGATACGCAGTATTTT
CASSESHSSSDTQYF
>TRBV6-5|TRBJ1-5|.|.
TGTGCCAGCAGATTAGACAGGCTTCAGCCCCAGCATTTT
CASRLDRLQPQHF
>TRBV19|TRBJ2-7|.|.
TGTGCCAGTAGTGCTACGGCCGGCGCCTACGAGCAGTACTTC
CASSATAGAYEQYF
>TRBV2|TRBJ1-1|.|.
TGTGCCAGTGCAAGTCAGACGGGCACTGAAGCTTTCTTT
CASASQTGTEAFF
>TRBV27|TRBJ1-5|.|.
TGTGCCAGCAGTTTAGTAGGGGGGGGACAGCCCCAGCATTTT
CASSLVGGGQPQHF
>TRBV6-5|TRBJ1-6|.|.
TGTGCCAGCATCGGACAGCCGCCCTATAATTCACCCCTCCACTTT
CASIGQPPYNSPLHF